This entry lists 9 T cell receptor beta chains sequenced from one sample in a study of blood T cells in healthy people across ages. The use of a sample-barcoded 5' primer and a J-beta primer mix characterized a second PCR of roughly 7 to 12 cycles. MiXCR, applied by TCRdb to the 5' RACE reads, yields one record per CDR3 protein. The data show 800,000 to 1,000,000 distinct CDR3 sequences, with about 48% seen just once and around an eighth held by the top ten. The sequenced sample was blood. The receptors originated from a man aged 25 to 40 in good health.

V is TRBV5-1 and J is TRBJ2-1; tentative D call: TRBD2 (5 bases). V lost 3 bases, J lost 6 bases, and 13 bases lay in between. The germline gives CDR1 SGHRS, CDR2 YFSETQ. The CDR3 has 14 residues. Written as DNA, the CDR3 is TGCGCCAGCAGCTCGGGGAACAGCGGCAATGAGCAGTTCTTC. Its translation is CASSSGNSGNEQFF.

The CDR3: CASSPAGISTDTQYF. DNA of the CDR3: TGTGCCAGCAGCCCGGCAGGGATTAGCACAGATACGCAGTATTTT. The chain recombines TRBV5-4 with TRBJ2-3, with D perhaps TRBD1 (5 bases). This CDR3 has 15 residues. Per germline, CDR1 SGHNT and CDR2 YYREEE (reference sequence). Deletions cut 4 bases from V and 0 bases from J, with 12 bases between.

This clonotype appeared a few times. The chain recombines TRBV4-2 with TRBJ2-4; 7 bases fit TRBD2. This CDR3 spans 13 amino acids. CDR1 LGHNA and CDR2 YNFKEQ come from the germline V gene. Germline trimming cut 6 bases from V and 8 bases from J; bases unmatched to any gene: 7. The CDR3, as DNA: TGTGCCAGCAGAACTAGCGACCAGGACATTCAGTACTTC. Translated: CASRTSDQDIQYF.

J is TRBJ2-2 and V is TRBV28; D remains unclear. V shed 3 bases and J shed 1 base, with 9 bases lying between them. The germline CDR1 and CDR2 sequences are MDHEN and SYDVKM. The CDR3 has 15 residues. The CDR3 region has the DNA TGTGCCAGCAGTTTGTGGCAGCTGAACACCGGGGAGCTGTTTTTT. It specifies CASSLWQLNTGELFF.

The chain is built from TRBV9 and TRBJ2-1; D not certain. The CDR3 runs 14 residues. Germline assignment: CDR1 SGDLS and CDR2 YYNGEE. Trimming removed 4 bases at V and 8 bases at J, with 16 bases between. CDR3 DNA sequence: TGTGCCAGCAGCCCTTCGAGCCCAGCACATGAGCAGTTCTTC. Translating it yields CASSPSSPAHEQFF. Using reference TRBV9 and TRBJ2-1 for the parts outside the CDR3, the full variable domain is DSGVTQTPKHLITATGQRVTLRCSPRSGDLSVYWYQQSLDQGLQFLIQYYNGEERAKGNILERFSAQQFPDLHSELNLSSLELGDSALYFCASSPSSPAHEQFFGPGTRLTVL.

The rearrangement links TRBV7-9 to TRBJ2-2; TRBD2 matches at 10 bases. The ends lost 1 base at V and 6 bases at J; junction bases unmatched: 8. CDR1 SEHNR and CDR2 FQNEAQ come from the germline V gene (reference sequence). The CDR3 is made up of 17 amino acids. CDR3 residues: CASSLGPPGLAAGELFF. The CDR3 DNA reads as TGTGCCAGCAGCTTAGGACCCCCCGGACTAGCGGCCGGGGAGCTGTTTTTT. Looking up the rest from reference TRBV7-9 and TRBJ2-2 gives the full variable domain: DTGVSQNPRHKITKRGQNVTFRCDPISEHNRLYWYRQTLGQGPEFLTYFQNEAQLEKSRLLSDRFSAERPKGSFSTLEIQRTEQGDSAMYLCASSLGPPGLAAGELFFGEGSRLTVL.

This clonotype was observed at least ten times. The gene calls are TRBV28 and TRBJ2-1, with 11 bases matching TRBD2. The J segment lost 3 bases and the V segment lost 1 base, leaving 5 bases of the junction unmatched. CDR3 length equals 17 residues. Germline CDR1 and CDR2: MDHEN and SYDVKM. In DNA, the CDR3 is TGTGCCAGCAGTTTATTAGCGGGGGGGCAAAGCTACAATGAGCAGTTCTTC. Encoded protein: CASSLLAGGQSYNEQFF.

The chain employs TRBV3-1 and TRBJ1-1; unclear D gene. CDR1 is LGHDT, CDR2 YNNKEL, per germline (reference sequence). The CDR3 extends over 13 amino acids. Trimming took off 5 bases at V and 5 bases at J, with 12 bases between the two ends. The CDR3 here is CASSYTRVTEAFF. DNA for the CDR3: TGTGCCAGCAGCTACACGAGGGTGACTGAAGCTTTCTTT.

This clonotype was counted only a few times. The V gene is TRBV9, the J gene TRBJ2-1, with TRBD2 matching over 9 bases. The CDR3 sequence is 15 residues long. V lost 4 bases, J lost 7 bases, and 9 bases stayed unmatched. From germline, CDR1 is SGDLS and CDR2 YYNGEE. CDR3 residues: CASSSRTSERNEQFF. The DNA of the CDR3 is TGTGCCAGCAGCTCACGGACTAGCGAGCGGAATGAGCAGTTCTTC.